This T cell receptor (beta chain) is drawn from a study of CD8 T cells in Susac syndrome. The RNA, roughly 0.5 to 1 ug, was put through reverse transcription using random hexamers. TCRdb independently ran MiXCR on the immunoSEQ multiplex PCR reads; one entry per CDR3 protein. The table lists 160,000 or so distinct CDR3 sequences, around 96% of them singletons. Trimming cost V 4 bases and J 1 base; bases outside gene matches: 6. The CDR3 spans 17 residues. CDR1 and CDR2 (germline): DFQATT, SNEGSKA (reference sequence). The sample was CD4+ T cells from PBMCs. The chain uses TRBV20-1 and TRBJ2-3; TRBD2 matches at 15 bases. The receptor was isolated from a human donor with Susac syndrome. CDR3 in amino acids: CSATWTSGGAGTDTQYF. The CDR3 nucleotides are TGCAGTGCTACCTGGACTAGCGGGGGGGCCGGCACAGATACGCAGTATTTT.